This T cell receptor beta chain appears in the sequencing data of a study of blood T cell repertoires in COVID-19. Generated by immunoSEQ multiplex PCR, the TCRdb table keeps only in-frame clones and is missing some. Counted here are 90,000 to 100,000 clones, roughly 87% occurring once; the ten biggest clones make up approximately 4.9%. The CDR3 is made up of 14 amino acids. Germline CDR1 and CDR2: SGHDT and YYEEEE. The J segment lost 7 bases and the V segment lost 5 bases, leaving 8 bases of the junction unmatched. The sequencing input was peripheral blood. The chain employs TRBV5-6 and TRBJ1-4, with TRBD1 matching 7 bases. This receptor was taken from a man aged 65 to 85 with acute or convalescent COVID-19. The DNA of the CDR3 is TGTGCCAGCAGTAACAGGGGAATAGGTGAAAAACTGTTTTTT. As protein: CASSNRGIGEKLFF.